Presented here are 18 T cell receptor beta chains from one specimen sequenced in a study of technical replicates of blood from several donors. The assay was immunoSEQ multiplex PCR, and TCRdb's table has in-frame clones only and misses some. The data hold about 88,000 clones, with roughly 94% observed a single time. Sequencing input: T cells isolated from PBMCs. The source is a human donor in good health.

This chain links TRBV6-5 with TRBJ2-5; possible D gene TRBD1, 7 bases. Germline CDR1 reads MNHEY; CDR2 reads SVGAGI. Trimming stripped 0 bases from V and 2 bases from J, with 10 bases between. CDR3 length equals 15 residues. The DNA for the CDR3 is TGTGCCAGCAGTTACTCGGGGGGACAGCAAGAGACCCAGTACTTC. It translates to CASSYSGGQQETQYF.

The chain joins TRBV2 to TRBJ1-2; D is undetermined. The CDR3 consists of 13 residues. Germline V gene data show CDR1 as SNHLY and CDR2 as FYNNEI. V was trimmed by 3 bases and J by 9 bases, leaving 14 bases between them. This CDR3 is CASSDGRWRSYTF. CDR3 nucleotides: TGTGCCAGCAGTGATGGTAGGTGGAGGAGCTACACCTTC.

This chain uses TRBV4-1 with TRBJ2-1; 11 bases align to TRBD2. There are 17 residues in the CDR3. V shed 3 bases, J shed 6 bases, and the junction held 10 bases outside the gene matches. Germline values: CDR1 MGHRA, CDR2 YSYEKL. CDR3 residues: CASSHHLGTSGFNEQFF. CDR3 DNA: TGCGCCAGCAGCCACCACCTCGGGACTAGCGGCTTCAATGAGCAGTTCTTC.

V and J are TRBV25-1 and TRBJ1-5; 12 nucleotides align to TRBD1. This CDR3 is built from 15 residues. Trimming at V came to 2 bases and at J to 5 bases, leaving 1 base not matched to a gene. The germline gives CDR1 MGHDK, CDR2 SYGVNS. Written as DNA, the CDR3 is TGTGCCAGCAGTGAAGGGACAGGGGGCTATCAGCCCCAGCATTTT. Its translation: CASSEGTGGYQPQHF.

The chain is built from TRBV5-1 and TRBJ2-3; 12 bases fit TRBD1. CDR3 length equals 16 residues. Germline V gives CDR1 SGHRS, CDR2 YFSETQ. The trim removed 4 bases at V and 4 bases at J, leaving 7 bases unmatched. CDR3 region: CASSGRDRGPSDTQYF. The CDR3 DNA reads TGCGCCAGCAGCGGCCGGGACAGGGGGCCCTCAGATACGCAGTATTTT.

In DNA form, the CDR3 reads TGTGCCAGCAGCCACCCCGGGACAGGGAAAGAGACCCAGTACTTC. Translated: CASSHPGTGKETQYF. This chain connects TRBV14 to TRBJ2-5; TRBD1 aligns across 9 bases. The CDR3 has 15 amino acids. The germline V gene encodes CDR1 SGHDN and CDR2 FVKESK. V lost 3 bases to trimming and J lost 3 bases; unmatched junction nucleotides: 5.

This rearrangement joins TRBV5-1 to TRBJ1-5, with D unresolved. The CDR3 has 14 residues. V was trimmed by 2 bases and J by 2 bases, leaving 8 bases between them. Germline values: CDR1 SGHRS, CDR2 YFSETQ. CDR3 sequence: CASSLNGGNQPQHF. The CDR3, as DNA: TGCGCCAGCAGCTTAAACGGAGGCAATCAGCCCCAGCATTTT.

The chain combines TRBV5-4 with TRBJ2-7; possibly TRBD2 for D (6 bases). Trimming pared 0 bases from V and 8 bases from J, leaving 15 bases between. The CDR3 consists of 14 residues. Germline V lookup: CDR1 SGHNT, CDR2 YYREEE (reference sequence). CDR3 in amino acids: CASSLGGDSYKQYF. DNA for the CDR3: TGTGCCAGCAGCTTGGGGGGGGACTCATACAAGCAGTACTTC.

This sequence joins TRBV7-8 and TRBJ2-1; 9 nucleotides match TRBD2. The CDR3 totals 19 residues. J gave up 6 bases and V 2 bases, and 17 bases lay outside the gene matches. Germline CDR1 SGHVS, CDR2 FQNEAQ. For the CDR3, the DNA is TGTGCCAGCAGCTTATCTTTTGCGGGAGGGCCAATTTCAGGCAATGAGCAGTTCTTC. This translates into CASSLSFAGGPISGNEQFF.

The chain recombines TRBV5-1 with TRBJ2-5; D perhaps matches TRBD2 (5 bases). The V gene's germline CDR1 is SGHRS and CDR2 YFSETQ. Trimming pared 4 bases from V and 0 bases from J, leaving 13 bases between. The CDR3 has 15 amino acids. As DNA, the CDR3 is TGCGCCAGCAGCCCCGATATGCGGGACCAAGAGACCCAGTACTTC. It specifies CASSPDMRDQETQYF.

The V and J genes are TRBV10-3 and TRBJ2-1; a weak D match, TRBD1 (6 bases). The CDR3 is 15 amino acids. Trimming stripped 2 bases from V and 6 bases from J, with 14 bases between. CDR1 is ENHRY and CDR2 is SYGVKD in the germline V gene. The CDR3 DNA reads as TGTGCCATCAGTGAGCGACAGGTTTTCCTCAATGAGCAGTTCTTC. It yields the protein CAISERQVFLNEQFF.

This sequence joins TRBV9 and TRBJ2-7; 11 bases agree with TRBD1. J gave up 5 bases and V 4 bases, and 5 bases lay outside the gene matches. Germline V gene lookup returns CDR1 SGDLS and CDR2 YYNGEE. This CDR3 comprises 14 residues. CDR3 bases: TGTGCCAGCAGCCCAGGGACAGGGGGGCACGAGCAGTACTTC. Its protein is CASSPGTGGHEQYF.

The chain uses TRBV7-8 and TRBJ2-1; perhaps TRBD1 as D (6 bases). Trimming cost V 5 bases and J 3 bases, with 14 bases left between them. The CDR3 sequence is 15 residues long. Germline V lookup: CDR1 SGHVS, CDR2 FQNEAQ. CDR3 nucleotides: TGTGCCAGCAGCCACCCGAGGGGGAACTACAATGAGCAGTTCTTC. It encodes CASSHPRGNYNEQFF.

The chain links TRBV9 to TRBJ1-1; D not resolved. CDR1 and CDR2 from the germline V gene are SGDLS and YYNGEE. The germline V and J ends were trimmed by 0 bases and 1 base, with 7 bases remaining between them. The CDR3 sequence is 14 residues long. The CDR3 DNA is TGTGCCAGCAGCGTAGCCGCACAGAACACTGAAGCTTTCTTT. This translates into CASSVAAQNTEAFF.

The chain recombines TRBV27 with TRBJ2-1; 10 positions match TRBD2. Unmatched junction bases numbered 7, after V lost 6 bases and J lost 5 bases. The CDR3 sequence is 15 residues long. CDR1 MNHEY and CDR2 SMNVEV come from the germline V gene (reference sequence). The CDR3, as DNA: TGTGCCAGCAGCTCGCTAGCGGGAGCCGACAATGAGCAGTTCTTC. Its protein product is CASSSLAGADNEQFF.

This chain uses TRBV27 with TRBJ1-2; D gene ambiguous. The ends were cut back, 5 bases at V and 0 bases at J, with 13 bases in the middle. CDR1 MNHEY and CDR2 SMNVEV come from the germline V gene (reference sequence). This CDR3 has 15 residues. CDR3 protein: CASSTAGSPNYGYTF. CDR3 coding DNA: TGTGCCAGCAGTACCGCGGGCAGCCCTAACTATGGCTACACCTTC.

This chain links TRBV11-3 with TRBJ2-1; 7 positions agree with TRBD2. The V gene's germline CDR1 is SGHNT and CDR2 YENEEA. There are 14 residues in the CDR3. V lost 2 bases and J lost 4; bases outside the gene matches: 2. CDR3 loop: CASSLTGLYNEQFF. The CDR3 DNA reads TGTGCCAGCAGCTTAACGGGACTATACAATGAGCAGTTCTTC.

The CDR3 DNA is TGTGCCAGCAGTGACTCCGGGGGGGCAGATACGCAGTATTTT. This translates into CASSDSGGADTQYF. This chain connects TRBV6-4 to TRBJ2-3, with 8 bases matching TRBD2. With V trimmed by 0 bases and J by 4 bases, 0 bases remained unmatched. The CDR3 consists of 14 residues. The germline gives CDR1 MRHNA, CDR2 SNTAGT.